This is a list of T cell receptor beta chains from one sample in a study of CD4 T cells in relation to SARS-CoV-2 and coronaviruses. These receptors are not linked to any known antigen. Method: immunoSEQ multiplex PCR; TCRdb's copy keeps in-frame clones and lacks some. The sample lists more than 20,000 clones; 72% were seen once. The sequenced material came from CD4+ T cells from PBMCs, cultured in vitro. All receptors derive from a human donor in good health. The CDR3 runs from the conserved cysteine through the conserved F or W. Each record gives: V gene, D gene, CDR3 protein. A D gene is named only where the DNA matches it firmly.

TRBV7-4 . CASSSSRDRLAGVRETQYF
TRBV28 . CASSSSGIASPLHF
TRBV9 . CASSVAAGGMTGYGYTF
TRBV7-2 . CASSISPDYNEQFF
TRBV10-3 . CAISDGGAQRGADTQYF
TRBV30 . CAWSLGGHTNEKLFF
TRBV7-2 . CASSLVSGMYGYTF
TRBV7-9 TRBD2 CASSSSGVTDEQFF
TRBV3-1/TRBV3-2 . CASSQDTQGNQPQHF
TRBV10-1 TRBD1 CASSATGYGELFF
TRBV19 . CASWADPEKLFF
TRBV7-2 . CASSLRRGNSPLHF
TRBV3-1/TRBV3-2 . CASSRGLEQYF
TRBV7-9 TRBD1 CASSPQGYNQPQHF
TRBV13 . CASSSNSYLNTEAFF
TRBV6-5 . CASSRTGTNEQFF
TRBV4-1 TRBD1 CASSRSRTGDEKLFF
TRBV18 TRBD2 CASSREPTSGVSQDTQYF
TRBV9 TRBD1 CASSVVGRGIDEQYF
TRBV6-2/TRBV6-3 . CASSPLPYEQYF
TRBV5-1 TRBD1 CASSGGTGPEKLFF
TRBV30 . CAWSVRTSLNEQFF
TRBV30 . CAWDSRNEKLFF
TRBV9 TRBD2 CASSVGPAGVTGELFF
TRBV6-5 TRBD1 CASRGWTGSNTIYF
TRBV24-1 TRBD2 CATSAYKRLAGSYEQYF
TRBV11-2 TRBD2 CASSLSRLAGEQETQYF
TRBV6-5 . CASSYGGSQSTDTQYF
TRBV6-2/TRBV6-3 . CASSLLSAENTEAFF
TRBV2 TRBD2 CASSERSGGGETQYF
TRBV2 TRBD2 CASMGGSGGASGELFF
TRBV18 . CASSPLRLPLDLFGYTF
TRBV29-1 TRBD1 CSAGQGIDNEQFF
TRBV9 . CASSVGWGQETQYF
TRBV6-2/TRBV6-3 . CASSRQETQYF
TRBV30 TRBD2 CAWSPLAGVSYEQYF
TRBV9 . CASSVVGSGANVLTF
TRBV5-4 . CASSSNLGGSEKLFF
TRBV6-6 . CASSNVQNMGNNEQFF
TRBV25-1 TRBD1 CASSEWGTGNNSPLHF
TRBV7-3 TRBD2 CASSTSGRANEQFF
TRBV9 . CASSVGYTDTQYF
TRBV2 TRBD2 CASSETSGTYNEQFF
TRBV5-1 . CASRQTVTSGNTIYF
TRBV9 TRBD2 CASSVRGRGNTGELFF
TRBV19 . CASSISSENYEQYF
TRBV6-6 . CASTANYGYTF
TRBV7-2 . CASSSTGTVYEQYF
TRBV6-5 TRBD2 CATGSGIGTDTQYF
TRBV9 TRBD2 CASSASGSSYNEQFF
TRBV12-5 TRBD1 CASGHAGTGGNEKLFF
TRBV5-1 . CASSFEDRLRGQYF
TRBV6-6 . CASSSLGGTEAFF
TRBV6-2/TRBV6-3 . CASSQTGPRGWAEAFF
TRBV2 . CASSPSGTGELFF
TRBV10-2 TRBD1 CASTNRDRGEKLFF
TRBV7-9 . CASSSQSSYNSPLHF